These T cell receptor beta chains were read from a single sample in a study of shared clonotypes between healthy human individuals. The table came from immunoSEQ multiplex PCR; TCRdb's copy has only in-frame clones and leaves some out. The sample holds about 640,000 clones, less than 80% seen once. The sequenced material came from memory CD4+ T cells sorted from blood. The receptors were gathered from a woman younger than 45 in good health. Both conserved end residues are part of each CDR3. The D gene is left open where the match is weak. Clone size is not always given. Where it is, it says once, few, many or a class for expanded clones.

d_call v_call clone_size cdr3_aa
. TRBV7-8 . CASSLVSRAGSDEQYF
. TRBV19 . CAVGADLGTEAFF
. TRBV29-1 . CSVSLNMNTEAFF
TRBD1 TRBV5-1 . CASSNRGSGANVLTF
. TRBV11-2 . CASSPPPQTGELFF
. TRBV9 . CASSVPGYRAENNQPQHF
. TRBV7-2 . CASSLVALGYNEQFF
. TRBV21-1 . CASSPWTSGSQEKTWSPPDTQYF
TRBD1 TRBV5-1 . CASSLGQGFSGELFF
. TRBV21-1 . CASSKHWTSGTNEQFF
TRBD2 TRBV19 . CASSIASGSFYEQYF
. TRBV28 once CASSPGAGVETQYF
. TRBV4-1 . CASSQVGLSSGANVLTF
. TRBV10-3 . CAISVLDPSEQYF
TRBD2 TRBV5-1 . CASSLDGLAANEQFF
. TRBV5-1 . CASRVSTDTQYF
. TRBV18 . CASSGGMGETQYF
. TRBV6-6 . CASSHPPGGTDTQYF
. TRBV5-4 . CASSLGTGSSYEQYF
TRBD2 TRBV10-2 few CASSDTSGMGEQFF
TRBD2 TRBV5-1 . CASSLALLATHNEQFF
. TRBV7-9 few CASSSEGYTGELFF
. TRBV5-8 . CASSHGGYTGNTGELFF
. TRBV10-3 . CAISWRGDAEAFF
TRBD1 TRBV5-6 . CASSLGQASGYTF
TRBD2 TRBV6-5 . CASSLPGGAYEQYF
. TRBV18 . CASSPPGTYGYTF
TRBD1 TRBV28 once CASSTLGQGSYGYTF
. TRBV19 . CASSRGSRNIQYF
. TRBV19 . CASSITVTDTQYF
TRBD1 TRBV28 . CASSPPATGEAFF
. TRBV11-2 many CATSMGGRSAEQYF
. TRBV29-1 once CSVGAGNKYEQYF
. TRBV9 . CASSVEGAGGTQYF
. TRBV9 . CASSVDGGSGQPQHF
. TRBV28 . CASSLLAGGSVASPLHF
TRBD2 TRBV28 . CASRLAVLNEQFF
. TRBV6-6 once CASRPDTYNEQFF
. TRBV7-8 . CASSLVGEANYGYTF
. TRBV6-1 . CASSLVTYEQYF